These 10 T cell receptor beta chains came from one sample sequenced in a study of shared clonotypes between healthy human individuals. Method: immunoSEQ multiplex PCR; TCRdb's copy keeps in-frame clones and lacks some. This table has nearly 1 million clones, over 75% appearing once. Sequencing input: memory CD4+ T cells sorted from blood. Subset: CD45RA-negative fraction. The receptors stem from a man younger than 30 in good health.

The chain joins TRBV10-3 to TRBJ2-2; no reliable D call. The CDR3 length is 14 residues. The V and J ends lost 0 bases and 7 bases respectively, with 9 bases between them. The germline CDR1 and CDR2 sequences are ENHRY and SYGVKD. The CDR3 spells CAISESNVGGELFF. CDR3 in DNA: TGTGCCATCAGTGAGTCGAACGTTGGCGGGGAGCTGTTTTTT.

The rearrangement joins TRBV2 to TRBJ2-6; 8 bases fit TRBD1. The V segment lost 7 bases and the J segment 0 bases; nucleotides outside the gene matches: 20. This CDR3 comprises 21 residues. Germline CDR1 is SNHLY and CDR2 is FYNNEI. The CDR3 nucleotides are TGTGCCAGCACCCCGAGGGGTCCTCGACAGGGGCCAAGCTCTGGGGCCAACGTCCTGACTTTC. Translating it yields CASTPRGPRQGPSSGANVLTF.

The chain is built from TRBV6-1 and TRBJ2-3; maybe TRBD2 (5 bases). The CDR3 covers 15 residues. The V end was cut by 2 bases, the J end by 1 base, with 10 bases between. Germline CDR1 reads MNHNS; CDR2 reads SASEGT. The CDR3 loop is CASSELGLRTDTQYF. The CDR3 nucleotides read TGTGCCAGCAGTGAATTAGGACTCCGCACAGATACGCAGTATTTT.

The chain employs TRBV28 and TRBJ1-5; perhaps TRBD1 as D (5 bases). V lost 5 bases and J 4 bases, leaving 21 bases between the germline ends. The CDR3 covers 17 residues. Per the germline V gene, CDR1 is MDHEN and CDR2 is SYDVKM. CDR3 DNA: TGTGCCAGCAGTCTCAATCCTGGACGGGGGGGGAATCAGCCCCAGCATTTT. Encoded protein: CASSLNPGRGGNQPQHF.

V usage is TRBV30 and J usage is TRBJ1-1; 7 bases map to TRBD1. The germline V gene has CDR1 GTSNPN and CDR2 SVGIG (reference sequence). V was clipped by 4 bases and J by 0 bases; unmatched bases: 11. The CDR3 totals 16 residues. CDR3 in DNA: TGTGCCTGGACCCACGGGACAGAGAGATTGAACACTGAAGCTTTCTTT. Its protein is CAWTHGTERLNTEAFF.

The rearrangement uses TRBV2 and TRBJ2-7, with unresolved D. The germline V gene encodes CDR1 SNHLY and CDR2 FYNNEI. This CDR3 is built from 13 residues. V lost 0 bases to trimming and J lost 6 bases, with 9 bases between them. The CDR3 protein is CASSEAALAEQYF. The CDR3 DNA reads as TGTGCCAGCAGTGAAGCGGCTCTCGCCGAGCAGTACTTC.

This clone was found once. DNA of the CDR3: TGTGCCAGCAAGATGAATATGGGCTGGACGATGGAGACCCAGTACTTC. Its protein product is CASKMNMGWTMETQYF. This rearrangement joins TRBV5-6 to TRBJ2-5; D unclear. Germline V gene lookup returns CDR1 SGHDT and CDR2 YYEEEE. The V gene lost 6 bases and the J gene lost 5 bases, with 23 bases spanning the gap. The CDR3 sequence is 16 residues long.

This chain uses TRBV28 with TRBJ1-1; D not certain. Germline values: CDR1 MDHEN, CDR2 SYDVKM. Trimming pared 2 bases from V and 4 bases from J, leaving 17 bases between. This CDR3 comprises 16 residues. The CDR3 sequence: CASSLAPSVGATEAFF. CDR3 coding DNA: TGTGCCAGCAGTTTAGCCCCATCAGTCGGTGCCACTGAAGCTTTCTTT.

This clone appeared a few times. The sample carries other DNA sequences with the same CDR3. V gene TRBV30 combines with J gene TRBJ2-1; tentative D call: TRBD2 (5 bases). This CDR3 spans 15 amino acids. Trimming cost V 3 bases and J 4 bases, with 16 bases left between them. The germline V gene has CDR1 GTSNPN and CDR2 SVGIG (reference sequence). The CDR3 coding sequence is TGTGCCTGGAGGGGCGGGCTAGGGCTTTACAATGAGCAGTTCTTC. Its translation is CAWRGGLGLYNEQFF.

This clone came up a few times. Other nucleotide sequences from this sample produce the same CDR3. The chain recombines TRBV5-1 with TRBJ2-7, with no clear D. CDR1 is SGHRS and CDR2 is YFSETQ in the germline V gene. V was cut by 0 bases and J by 4 bases, with 5 bases left in between. The CDR3 is made up of 12 amino acids. This CDR3 is CASSLEGYEQYF. CDR3 bases: TGCGCCAGCAGCTTGGAGGGATACGAGCAGTACTTC.